The clone carrying this T cell receptor beta chain showed up just a few times. Its antigen is not identified. At one of its ends the junction is not consistent with the germline gene, which may arise from a read error. Newly diagnosed hyperthyroidism patients aged 18 to 65 years had disease lasting under 2 months. Diagnosis relied on clinical symptoms, serum thyroxine and TRAb, thyroid ultrasound and orbital computed tomography. Fresh peripheral blood, approximately 10 ml, yielded the PBMCs. The data were obtained in a study of T cells in Graves' hyperthyroidism and ophthalmopathy. Study-level findings and limits: Before onset, ophthalmopathy was predicted by the model a median approximately 6.5 months earlier.

The CDR3 extends over 15 amino acids. CDR1 is SGHTA and CDR2 is FQGNSA in the germline V gene. RNA transcripts were the template for amplifying TCR beta CDR3 regions. A set of HTBI primers served as the primers for a first-round RT-PCR of the TCR CDR3. TCRdb passed the multiplex PCR reads through MiXCR, listing each CDR3 protein once. The repertoire includes just under 750,000 distinct CDR3 sequences, roughly a third of them detected once, and roughly 30% sits in the top ten. The TCR was taken from a woman aged 40 to 50 with Graves' hyperthyroidism. V gene TRBV7-2 combines with J gene TRBJ1-1; D gene unclear. Sequenced input: blood. CDR3 residues: CASSLLRRADTEAFF. CDR3 DNA: TGCGCCAGCAGCCTCCTAAGGAGGGCAGACACTGAAGCTTTCTTT.